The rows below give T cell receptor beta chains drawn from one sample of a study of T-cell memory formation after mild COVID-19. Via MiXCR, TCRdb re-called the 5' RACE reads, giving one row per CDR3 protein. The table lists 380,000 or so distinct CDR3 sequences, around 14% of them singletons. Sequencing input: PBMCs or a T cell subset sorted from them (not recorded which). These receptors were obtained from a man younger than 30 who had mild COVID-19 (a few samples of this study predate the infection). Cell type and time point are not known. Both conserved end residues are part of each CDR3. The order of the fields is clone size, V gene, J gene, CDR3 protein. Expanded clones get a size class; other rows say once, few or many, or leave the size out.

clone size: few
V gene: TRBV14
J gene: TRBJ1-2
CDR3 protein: CASSLGTVGYTF

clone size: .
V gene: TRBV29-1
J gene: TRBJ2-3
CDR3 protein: CSVSPKSGGSDTQYF

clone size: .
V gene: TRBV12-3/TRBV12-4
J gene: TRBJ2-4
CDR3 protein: CASSFRIAKNIQYF

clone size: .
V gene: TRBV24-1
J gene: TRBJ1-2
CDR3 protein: CATSDSDRRWTF

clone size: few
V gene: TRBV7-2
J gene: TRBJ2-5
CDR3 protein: CASSSRTRLAGAGETQYF

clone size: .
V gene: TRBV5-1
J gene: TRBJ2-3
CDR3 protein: CASSWRAITDTQYF

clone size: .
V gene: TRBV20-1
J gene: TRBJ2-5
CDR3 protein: CSASGGNQETQYF

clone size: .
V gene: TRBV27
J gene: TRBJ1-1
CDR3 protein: CATQGGGLEAFF

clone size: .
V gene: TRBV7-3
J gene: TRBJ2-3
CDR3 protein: CASSRGLAGGYDSSTDTQYF

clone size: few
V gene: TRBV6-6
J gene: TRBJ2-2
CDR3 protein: CASKSPGQRPTGELFF

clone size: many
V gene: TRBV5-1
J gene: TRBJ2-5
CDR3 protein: CASSLLTAQETQYF

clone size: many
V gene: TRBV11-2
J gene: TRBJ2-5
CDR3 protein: CAIRRGETQYF

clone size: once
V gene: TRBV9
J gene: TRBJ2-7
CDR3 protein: CASSDGWSSYEQYF

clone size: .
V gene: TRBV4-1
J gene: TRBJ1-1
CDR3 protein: CASSQKGVSNTEAFF

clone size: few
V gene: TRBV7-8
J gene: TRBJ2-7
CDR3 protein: CASSSIGYEQYF

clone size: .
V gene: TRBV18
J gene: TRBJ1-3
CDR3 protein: CASSPDPAEISGNTIYF

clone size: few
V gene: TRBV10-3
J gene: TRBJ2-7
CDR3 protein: CATHEPGRGKEQYF

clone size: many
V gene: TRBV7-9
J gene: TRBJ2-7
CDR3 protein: CASRSAEWSSYEQYF

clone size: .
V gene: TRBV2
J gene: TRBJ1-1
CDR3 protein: CASKAGRSNTEAFF

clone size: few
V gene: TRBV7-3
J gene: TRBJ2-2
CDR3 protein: CASSFGTSGGELFF

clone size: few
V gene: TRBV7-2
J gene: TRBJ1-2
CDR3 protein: CASSPTGEGNYGYTF

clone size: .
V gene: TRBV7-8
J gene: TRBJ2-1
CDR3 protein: CASSSGTSGGGQFF

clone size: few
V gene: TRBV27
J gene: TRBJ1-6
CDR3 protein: CASSSPQGVSPLHF

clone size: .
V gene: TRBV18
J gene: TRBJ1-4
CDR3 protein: CASSPGLATNEKLFF

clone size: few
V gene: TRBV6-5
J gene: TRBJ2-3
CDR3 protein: CASRMGRADTQYF

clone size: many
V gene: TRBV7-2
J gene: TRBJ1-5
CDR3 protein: CASSQGGQYNQPQHF

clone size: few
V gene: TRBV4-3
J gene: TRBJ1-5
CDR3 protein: CASSQWVGTSNQPQHF

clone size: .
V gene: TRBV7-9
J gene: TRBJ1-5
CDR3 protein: CASSATWDQPQHF

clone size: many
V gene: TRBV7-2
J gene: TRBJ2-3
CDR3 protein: CASSLAGRGRTDTQYF

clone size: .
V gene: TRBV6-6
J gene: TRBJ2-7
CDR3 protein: CASSYVSYEQYF

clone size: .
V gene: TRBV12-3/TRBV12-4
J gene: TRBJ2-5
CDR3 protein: CASSLSAGPSGETQYF

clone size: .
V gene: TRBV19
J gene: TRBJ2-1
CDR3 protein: CASSVGIYNEQFF

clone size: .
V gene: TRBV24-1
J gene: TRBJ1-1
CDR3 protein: CATSDPTSQQAFF

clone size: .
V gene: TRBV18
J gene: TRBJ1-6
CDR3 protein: CASFPGGPRNSPLHF

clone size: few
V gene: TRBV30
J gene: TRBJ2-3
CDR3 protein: CAWTGVGTDTQYF

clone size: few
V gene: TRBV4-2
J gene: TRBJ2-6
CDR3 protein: CASSPTGPSGANVLTF

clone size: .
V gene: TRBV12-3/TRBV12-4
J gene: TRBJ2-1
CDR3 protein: CASSPDRGQGEQFF

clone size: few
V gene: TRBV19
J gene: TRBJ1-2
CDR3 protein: CASSMPWDTTGGYTF

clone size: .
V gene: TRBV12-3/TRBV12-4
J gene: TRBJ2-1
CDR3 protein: CASSTPGAGRYNEQFF

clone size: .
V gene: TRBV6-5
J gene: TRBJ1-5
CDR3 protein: CASSTPPQPQHF

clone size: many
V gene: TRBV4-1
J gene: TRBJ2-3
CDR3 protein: CASSHLSSESTDTQYF

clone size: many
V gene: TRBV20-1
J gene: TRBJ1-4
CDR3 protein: CSARPDQLEKLFF

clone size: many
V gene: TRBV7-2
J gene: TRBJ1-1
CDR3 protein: CASSLIRGPVEAFF

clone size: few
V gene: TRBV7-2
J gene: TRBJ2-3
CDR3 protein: CASSSNRGGLDTQYF

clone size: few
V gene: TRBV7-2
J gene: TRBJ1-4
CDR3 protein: CASSLGARGSLNEKLFF